Listed below are T cell receptor beta chains from one sample, sequenced in a study of T cell changes during pregnancy in multiple sclerosis. Clones were read by immunoSEQ multiplex PCR, and TCRdb kept only the in-frame ones, dropping some. Altogether about 57,000 clones are present, under 95% being singletons, with the ten largest covering approximately 3.8%. Specimen: peripheral blood, collected after pregnancy. The receptors were sampled from a female donor in good health, enrolled as a control in a pregnancy study. Each CDR3 is given with its conserved first and last residue. The D gene is left open where the match is weak. Only part of the rows carry a size: once, few, many, or a class if the clone is expanded.

CASSVDPGTGNSPLHF,TGTGCCAGCAGCGTAGACCCAGGGACAGGTAATTCACCCCTCCACTTT,.,TRBV9,TRBD1,TRBJ1-6
CASSQGVAGYEQFF,TGCGCCAGCAGCCAAGGGGTAGCGGGGTATGAGCAGTTCTTC,.,TRBV4-3,TRBD2,TRBJ2-1
CASSQGGDRGNSPLHF,TGTGCCAGCAGCCAGGGAGGGGACAGGGGTAATTCACCCCTCCACTTT,.,TRBV4-2,TRBD1,TRBJ1-6
CASSQFGQGMGNQPQHF,TGCGCCAGCAGTCAATTTGGGCAGGGGATGGGCAATCAGCCCCAGCATTTT,.,TRBV23-1,.,TRBJ1-5
CASSLAGETYNEQFF,TGCGCCAGCAGCTTGGCGGGGGAAACCTACAATGAGCAGTTCTTC,.,TRBV5-1,.,TRBJ2-1
CASSLAHGGAYEQYF,TGTGCCAGCAGCTTAGCGCATGGCGGAGCGTACGAGCAGTACTTC,once,TRBV7-9,.,TRBJ2-7
CASSLETPTVRYGYTF,TGCGCCAGCAGCTTGGAAACCCCAACAGTTCGATATGGCTACACCTTC,.,TRBV5-1,.,TRBJ1-2
CASSLGQGARQPQHF,TGTGCCAGTAGTCTGGGACAGGGGGCGCGTCAGCCCCAGCATTTT,.,TRBV19,TRBD1,TRBJ1-5
CASSSGRGETQYF,TGTGCCAGCAGTAGCGGGAGGGGGGAGACCCAGTACTTC,.,TRBV2,TRBD2,TRBJ2-5
CASSFSYTGQGSPLHF,TGCGCCAGCAGCTTTAGCTATACAGGGCAGGGTTCACCCCTCCACTTT,.,TRBV5-1,.,TRBJ1-6
CASSFSLSSYNEQFF,TGTGCCAGCAGTTTCTCCCTTAGCTCCTACAATGAGCAGTTCTTC,once,TRBV27,.,TRBJ2-1
CASIRGPGANVLTF,TGTGCCAGCATTAGGGGGCCTGGGGCCAACGTCCTGACTTTC,.,TRBV25-1,TRBD1,TRBJ2-6